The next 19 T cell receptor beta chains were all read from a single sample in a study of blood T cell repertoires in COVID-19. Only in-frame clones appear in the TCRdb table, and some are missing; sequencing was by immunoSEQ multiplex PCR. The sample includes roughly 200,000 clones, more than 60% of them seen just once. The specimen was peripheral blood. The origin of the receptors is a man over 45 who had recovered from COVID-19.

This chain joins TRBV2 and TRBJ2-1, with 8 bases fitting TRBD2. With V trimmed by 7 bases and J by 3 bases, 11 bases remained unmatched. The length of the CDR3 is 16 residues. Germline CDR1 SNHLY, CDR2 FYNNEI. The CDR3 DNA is TGTGCCAGCAAAGATCTAACTAGCGGAGACTACAATGAGCAGTTCTTC. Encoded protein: CASKDLTSGDYNEQFF.

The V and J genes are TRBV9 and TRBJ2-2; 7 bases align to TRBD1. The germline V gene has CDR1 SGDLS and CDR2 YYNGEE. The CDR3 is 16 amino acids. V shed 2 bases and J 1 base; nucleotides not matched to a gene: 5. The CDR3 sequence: CASSVPRQGNTGELFF. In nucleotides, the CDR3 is TGTGCCAGCAGCGTTCCGAGACAGGGGAACACCGGGGAGCTGTTTTTT.

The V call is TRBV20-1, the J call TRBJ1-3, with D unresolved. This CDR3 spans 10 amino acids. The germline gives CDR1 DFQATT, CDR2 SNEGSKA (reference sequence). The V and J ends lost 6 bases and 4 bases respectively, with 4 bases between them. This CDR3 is CSAGGNTIYF. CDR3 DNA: TGCAGTGCCGGGGGAAACACCATATATTTT.

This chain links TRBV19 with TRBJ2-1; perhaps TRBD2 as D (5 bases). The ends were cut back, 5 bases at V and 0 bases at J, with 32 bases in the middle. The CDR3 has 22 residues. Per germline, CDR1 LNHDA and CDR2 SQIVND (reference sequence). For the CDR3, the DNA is TGTGCCAGTAGTCGTCACCGGTCACCCACACTAGATTACACAAGCTCCTACAATGAGCAGTTCTTC. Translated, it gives CASSRHRSPTLDYTSSYNEQFF.

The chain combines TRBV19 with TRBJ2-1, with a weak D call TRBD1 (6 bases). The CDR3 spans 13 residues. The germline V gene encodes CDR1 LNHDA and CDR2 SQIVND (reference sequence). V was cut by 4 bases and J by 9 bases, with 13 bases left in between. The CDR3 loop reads CASSKRGTGEQFF. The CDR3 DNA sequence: TGTGCCAGTAGTAAGAGGGGGACGGGTGAGCAGTTCTTC.

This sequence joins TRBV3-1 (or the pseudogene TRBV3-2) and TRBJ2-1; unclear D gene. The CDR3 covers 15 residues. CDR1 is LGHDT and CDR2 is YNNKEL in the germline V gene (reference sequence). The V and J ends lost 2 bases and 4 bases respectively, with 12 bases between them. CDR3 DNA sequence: TGTGCCAGCAGCCAAAATAGCAATGGGTACAATGAGCAGTTCTTC. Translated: CASSQNSNGYNEQFF.

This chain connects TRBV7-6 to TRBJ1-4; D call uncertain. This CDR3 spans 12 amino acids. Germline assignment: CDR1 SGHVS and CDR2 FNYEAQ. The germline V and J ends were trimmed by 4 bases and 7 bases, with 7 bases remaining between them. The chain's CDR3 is CASSSRSEKLFF. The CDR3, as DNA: TGTGCCAGCAGCTCACGGTCTGAAAAACTGTTTTTT. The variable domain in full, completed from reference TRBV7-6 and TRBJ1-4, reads GAGVSQSPRYKVTKRGQDVALRCDPISGHVSLYWYRQALGQGPEFLTYFNYEAQQDKSGLPNDRFSAERPEGSISTLTIQRTEQRDSAMYRCASSSRSEKLFFGSGTQLSVL.

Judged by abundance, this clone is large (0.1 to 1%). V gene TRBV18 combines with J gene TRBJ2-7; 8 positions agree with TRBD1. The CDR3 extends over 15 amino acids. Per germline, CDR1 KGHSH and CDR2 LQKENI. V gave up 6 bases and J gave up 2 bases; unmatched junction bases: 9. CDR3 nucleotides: TGTGCCAGCTCCGCTGCAGGGGGCGGAACCTACGAGCAGTACTTC. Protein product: CASSAAGGGTYEQYF.

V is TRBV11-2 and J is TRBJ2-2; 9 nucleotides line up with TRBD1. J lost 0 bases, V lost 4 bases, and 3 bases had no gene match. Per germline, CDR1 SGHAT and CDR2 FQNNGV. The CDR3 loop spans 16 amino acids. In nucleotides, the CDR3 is TGTGCCAGCAGCTATCGGACAGGGGCGAACACCGGGGAGCTGTTTTTT. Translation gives CASSYRTGANTGELFF.

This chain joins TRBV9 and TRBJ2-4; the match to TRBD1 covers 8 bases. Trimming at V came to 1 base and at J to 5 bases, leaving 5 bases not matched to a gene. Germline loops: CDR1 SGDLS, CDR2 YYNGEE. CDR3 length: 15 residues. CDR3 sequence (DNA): TGTGCCAGCAGCGTAACAGGGGGTGAACAAAACATTCAGTACTTC. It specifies CASSVTGGEQNIQYF. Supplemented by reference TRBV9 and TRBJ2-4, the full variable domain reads DSGVTQTPKHLITATGQRVTLRCSPRSGDLSVYWYQQSLDQGLQFLIQYYNGEERAKGNILERFSAQQFPDLHSELNLSSLELGDSALYFCASSVTGGEQNIQYFGAGTRLSVL.

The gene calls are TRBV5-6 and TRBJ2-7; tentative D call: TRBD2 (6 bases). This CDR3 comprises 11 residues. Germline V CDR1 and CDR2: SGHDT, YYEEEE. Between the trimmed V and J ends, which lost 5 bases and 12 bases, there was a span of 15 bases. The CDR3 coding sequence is TGTGCCAGCAGGGGGGGTTTGATCCGGTACTTC. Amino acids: CASRGGLIRYF.

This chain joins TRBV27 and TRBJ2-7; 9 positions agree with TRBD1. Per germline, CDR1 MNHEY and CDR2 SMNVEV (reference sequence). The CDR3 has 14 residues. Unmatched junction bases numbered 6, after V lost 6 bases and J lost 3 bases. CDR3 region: CASSHPTGGYEQYF. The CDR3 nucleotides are TGTGCCAGCAGCCACCCGACAGGGGGCTACGAGCAGTACTTC.

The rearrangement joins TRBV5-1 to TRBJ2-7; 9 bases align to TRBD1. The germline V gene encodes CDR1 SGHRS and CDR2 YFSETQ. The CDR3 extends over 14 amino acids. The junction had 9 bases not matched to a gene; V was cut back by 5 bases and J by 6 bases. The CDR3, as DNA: TGCGCCAGCAGGACCGGGACAGGGTCCCTCGAGCAGTACTTC. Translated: CASRTGTGSLEQYF.

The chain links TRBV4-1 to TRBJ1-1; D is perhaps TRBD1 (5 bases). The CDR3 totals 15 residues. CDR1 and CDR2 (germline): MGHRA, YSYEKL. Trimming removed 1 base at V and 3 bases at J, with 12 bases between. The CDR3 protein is CASSQVTVKDTEAFF. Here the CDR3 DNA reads TGCGCCAGCAGCCAAGTGACAGTAAAGGACACTGAAGCTTTCTTT.

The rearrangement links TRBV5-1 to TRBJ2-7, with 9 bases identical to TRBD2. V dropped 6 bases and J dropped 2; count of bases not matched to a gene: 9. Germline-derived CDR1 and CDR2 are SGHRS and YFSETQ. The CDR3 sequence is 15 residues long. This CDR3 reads CASNLLSGSTYEQYF. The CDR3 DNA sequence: TGCGCCAGCAATCTCCTTAGCGGGAGTACCTACGAGCAGTACTTC.

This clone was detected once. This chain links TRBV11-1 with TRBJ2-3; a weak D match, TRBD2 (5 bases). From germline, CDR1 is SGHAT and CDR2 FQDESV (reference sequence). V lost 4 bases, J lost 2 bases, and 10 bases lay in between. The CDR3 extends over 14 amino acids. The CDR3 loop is CASSSTRSTDTQYF. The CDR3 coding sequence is TGTGCCAGCAGCTCTACTAGGTCCACAGATACGCAGTATTTT. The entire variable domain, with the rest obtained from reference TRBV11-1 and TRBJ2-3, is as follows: EAEVAQSPRYKITEKSQAVAFWCDPISGHATLYWYRQILGQGPELLVQFQDESVVDDSQLPKDRFSAERLKGVDSTLKIQPAELGDSAMYLCASSSTRSTDTQYFGPGTRLTVL.

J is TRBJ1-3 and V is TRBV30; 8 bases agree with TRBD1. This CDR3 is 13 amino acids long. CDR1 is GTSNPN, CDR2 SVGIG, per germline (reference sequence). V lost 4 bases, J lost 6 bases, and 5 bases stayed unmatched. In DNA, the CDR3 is TGTGCCTGGAAGCAGGGGGCCACAAACACCATATATTTT. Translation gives CAWKQGATNTIYF.

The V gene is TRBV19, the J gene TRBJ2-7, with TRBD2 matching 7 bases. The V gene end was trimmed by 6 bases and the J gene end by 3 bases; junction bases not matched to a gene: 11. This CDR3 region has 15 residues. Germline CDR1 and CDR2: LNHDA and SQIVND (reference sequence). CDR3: CASRPPGGSGYEQYF. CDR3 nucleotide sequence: TGTGCCAGTAGACCCCCTGGCGGGAGTGGCTACGAGCAGTACTTC.

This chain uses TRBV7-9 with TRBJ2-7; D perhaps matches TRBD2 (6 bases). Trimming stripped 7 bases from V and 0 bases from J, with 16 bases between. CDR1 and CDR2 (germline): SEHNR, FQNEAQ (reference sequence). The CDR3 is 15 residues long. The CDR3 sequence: CASTHKSGGSYEQYF. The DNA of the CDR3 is TGTGCCAGCACCCACAAGTCCGGGGGCTCCTACGAGCAGTACTTC.